The clone carrying this T cell receptor beta chain was detected many times. TCR beta CDR3 region amplification was performed from RNA transcripts. First-round RT-PCR targeting the TCR CDR3 was performed with the HTBI primer set. TCRdb used MiXCR to reprocess the multiplex PCR reads, holding one entry per CDR3 protein. The sample includes hundreds of thousands of distinct CDR3 sequences, about 20% of them seen just once. Germline CDR1 SNHLY, CDR2 FYNNEI. V was shortened by 6 bases and J by 5 bases, with 19 bases between the two germline ends. This CDR3 has 15 amino acids. This record comes from a study of T cells in Graves' hyperthyroidism and ophthalmopathy.

The chain is built from TRBV2 and TRBJ1-1; D might be TRBD1 (6 bases). Sequenced sample: blood. This receptor was obtained from a young man with Graves' ophthalmopathy. The CDR3 DNA reads as TGTGCCAGCAGGGGTAGGGGGGATGGTAAGACTGAAGCTTTCTTT. Translation gives CASRGRGDGKTEAFF. The variable domain in full, completed from reference TRBV2 and TRBJ1-1, reads EPEVTQTPSHQVTQMGQEVILRCVPISNHLYFYWYRQILGQKVEFLVSFYNNEISEKSEIFDDQFSVERPDGSNFTLKIRSTKLEDSAMYFCASRGRGDGKTEAFFGQGTRLTVV.